Following are 25 T cell receptor beta chains from one sample sequenced in a study of blood T cell repertoires in COVID-19. Sequencing was performed with immunoSEQ multiplex PCR; in TCRdb, only in-frame clones are kept and a portion is missing. The sample gives 200,000 to 250,000 clones, around 83% of which show up once; roughly 2.9% is in the top ten. Sequencing used peripheral blood. These receptors were collected from a man aged 45-65 years with active or convalescent COVID-19.

This chain connects TRBV4-1 to TRBJ2-2, with D possibly matching TRBD1 (5 bases). Germline V gene data show CDR1 as MGHRA and CDR2 as YSYEKL. V lost 0 bases and J lost 5, with 13 bases in between. The CDR3 is 16 amino acids. CDR3 sequence reads: CASSQERPAGTGELFF. The CDR3 DNA follows: TGCGCCAGCAGCCAAGAAAGGCCGGCAGGGACCGGGGAGCTGTTTTTT.

The chain has TRBV5-1 and TRBJ2-3; the match to TRBD2 covers 9 bases. This CDR3 is built from 18 residues. V shed 3 bases and J 5 bases; nucleotides not matched to a gene: 16. CDR1 and CDR2 from the germline V gene are SGHRS and YFSETQ. In DNA form, the CDR3 reads TGCGCCAGCAGCTGGTCTGAGTCCGCGGGGGGGCAAGTAGATACGCAGTATTTT. Translated, it gives CASSWSESAGGQVDTQYF.

This rearrangement joins TRBV4-3 to TRBJ1-2; D is perhaps TRBD1 (5 bases). This CDR3 is 14 amino acids long. From germline, CDR1 is LGHNA and CDR2 YSLEER. The germline V and J ends were trimmed by 8 bases and 0 bases, with 13 bases remaining between them. CDR3 DNA: TGCGCCAGCGGGGATTGGGGGGCTAACTATGGCTACACCTTC. Translation gives CASGDWGANYGYTF.

This clone has just a few counts. V and J are TRBV2 and TRBJ1-6; a weak D match, TRBD1 (6 bases). The V gene's germline CDR1 is SNHLY and CDR2 FYNNEI. This CDR3 is built from 12 residues. Trimming shortened V by 5 bases and J by 16 bases, and 15 bases separated the two germline ends. The CDR3 DNA sequence: TGTGCCAGCAGTTCTTCAGGGGCCACTCTCCACTTT. Protein sequence: CASSSSGATLHF.

CDR3 bases: TGTGCCAGCAGTTACTCGGGAACAGGGGGTAGTGGCACTGAAGCTTTCTTT. Its protein product is CASSYSGTGGSGTEAFF. The J gene is TRBJ1-1, the V gene TRBV6-2 or TRBV6-3; 8 bases align to TRBD1. The V and J ends lost 0 bases and 4 bases, in that order; junction bases with no gene match: 10. Germline CDR1 MNHEY, CDR2 SVGEGT. This CDR3 is 17 amino acids long.

This chain links TRBV5-6 with TRBJ1-2; D might be TRBD1 (6 bases). Deletions cut 4 bases from V and 2 bases from J, with 12 bases between. The length of the CDR3 is 14 residues. The germline CDR1 and CDR2 sequences are SGHDT and YYEEEE. Here the CDR3 DNA reads TGTGCCAGCAGCACAGGGTGGACCAACTATGGCTACACCTTC. This encodes CASSTGWTNYGYTF.

The chain couples TRBV5-8 to TRBJ2-5; 12 nucleotides agree with TRBD1. CDR1 and CDR2 (germline): SGHTS, YDEGEE. The CDR3 runs 16 residues. The ends lost 4 bases at V and 4 bases at J; junction bases unmatched: 8. CDR3 loop: CASSPGQGAPTETQYF. Written as DNA, the CDR3 is TGTGCCAGCAGCCCGGGACAGGGGGCGCCGACAGAGACCCAGTACTTC.

The V call is TRBV19, the J call TRBJ1-5, with TRBD1 matching over 10 bases. Trimming took 0 bases from V and 2 from J; bases not matched to a gene: 13. The CDR3 sequence is 20 residues long. Germline loops: CDR1 LNHDA, CDR2 SQIVND (reference sequence). The chain's CDR3 is CASSIDETGGSDWGNQPQHF. The CDR3 bases are TGTGCCAGTAGTATAGATGAGACAGGGGGCTCGGATTGGGGCAATCAGCCCCAGCATTTT.

This chain uses TRBV10-3 with TRBJ1-1; 7 nucleotides match TRBD1. The germline CDR1 and CDR2 sequences are ENHRY and SYGVKD. The CDR3 extends over 15 amino acids. The junction had 7 bases not matched to a gene; V was cut back by 5 bases and J by 1 base. The CDR3, as DNA: TGTGCCATCAGTAACAACCGGGACAGGAACACTGAAGCTTTCTTT. The encoded protein is CAISNNRDRNTEAFF.

The rearrangement links TRBV24-1 to TRBJ1-2, with D perhaps matching TRBD1 (5 bases). Trimming took 4 bases from V and 1 from J, leaving 9 bases between them. This CDR3 is 14 amino acids long. CDR1 and CDR2 (germline): KGHDR, SFDVKD. The CDR3 protein is CATSEGTVNYGYTF. For the CDR3, the DNA is TGTGCCACCAGTGAGGGGACTGTTAACTATGGCTACACCTTC.

The rearrangement joins TRBV5-1 to TRBJ2-1; 7 nucleotides align to TRBD2. This CDR3 has 15 residues. With V trimmed by 0 bases and J by 7 bases, 7 bases remained unmatched. Per the germline V gene, CDR1 is SGHRS and CDR2 is YFSETQ. The CDR3 region has the DNA TGCGCCAGCAGCTTGGCGGGGGGATACTCGAATGAGCAGTTCTTC. It yields the protein CASSLAGGYSNEQFF. Filled out from reference TRBV5-1 and TRBJ2-1, the complete variable domain reads KAGVTQTPRYLIKTRGQQVTLSCSPISGHRSVSWYQQTPGQGLQFLFEYFSETQRNKGNFPGRFSGRQFSNSRSEMNVSTLELGDSALYLCASSLAGGYSNEQFFGPGTRLTVL.

DNA of the CDR3: TGTGCCAGCAGTTTAGAACAGGGCTCTGGCTACACCTTC. Translation: CASSLEQGSGYTF. The rearrangement joins TRBV28 to TRBJ1-2; possibly TRBD1 for D (6 bases). In germline, CDR1 is MDHEN, CDR2 SYDVKM. This CDR3 has 13 residues. V lost 2 bases and J lost 7, with 11 bases in between.

The chain employs TRBV4-3 and TRBJ2-7; the D is unclear. Germline V gene lookup returns CDR1 LGHNA and CDR2 YSLEER. The length of the CDR3 is 13 residues. The ends were cut back, 5 bases at V and 0 bases at J, with 8 bases in the middle. The CDR3: CASSSSLSYEQYF. The CDR3 region has the DNA TGCGCCAGCAGCTCCAGTCTCTCCTACGAGCAGTACTTC.

The rearrangement uses TRBV5-1 and TRBJ2-7; 9 bases are shared with TRBD1. From germline, CDR1 is SGHRS and CDR2 YFSETQ. The length of the CDR3 is 14 residues. V was clipped by 2 bases and J by 2 bases; unmatched bases: 2. CDR3 bases: TGCGCCAGCAGCTTCGGACAGGGGACCTACGAGCAGTACTTC. Translating gives CASSFGQGTYEQYF.

This clone was counted a few times. This chain uses TRBV7-9 with TRBJ1-3; D not resolved. CDR3 size: 14 residues. V lost 4 bases and J lost 1, with 8 bases in between. Germline lookup yields CDR1 SEHNR and CDR2 FQNEAQ (reference sequence). The CDR3 DNA reads as TGTGCCAGCAGCTCGGGATATTCTGGAAACACCATATATTTT. The encoded protein is CASSSGYSGNTIYF.

The V and J genes are TRBV5-1 and TRBJ2-5, with D possibly TRBD1 on 5 matching bases. V lost 0 bases and J lost 4, with 10 bases in between. The CDR3 covers 14 residues. Per the germline V gene, CDR1 is SGHRS and CDR2 is YFSETQ. The DNA for the CDR3 is TGCGCCAGCAGCTTGGGCGACAGAAGAGAGACCCAGTACTTC. Translated, it gives CASSLGDRRETQYF.

This clone has only a few counts. The chain has TRBV7-9 and TRBJ1-1; D is perhaps TRBD1 (5 bases). The CDR3 contains 14 residues. Germline CDR1 and CDR2: SEHNR and FQNEAQ (reference sequence). The V gene lost 2 bases and the J gene lost 1 base, with 8 bases spanning the gap. The CDR3: CASSLQGRNTEAFF. Written as DNA, the CDR3 is TGTGCCAGCAGCTTACAGGGCCGGAACACTGAAGCTTTCTTT.

This chain uses TRBV9 with TRBJ2-1; 7 nucleotides align to TRBD2. Germline trimming cut 0 bases from V and 1 base from J; bases unmatched to any gene: 1. Per germline, CDR1 SGDLS and CDR2 YYNGEE. The CDR3 has 15 residues. The CDR3 spells CASSVDGRSYNEQFF. DNA of the CDR3: TGTGCCAGCAGCGTAGACGGGAGGTCCTACAATGAGCAGTTCTTC. Full variable domain (outside the CDR3, taken from reference TRBV9 and TRBJ2-1): DSGVTQTPKHLITATGQRVTLRCSPRSGDLSVYWYQQSLDQGLQFLIQYYNGEERAKGNILERFSAQQFPDLHSELNLSSLELGDSALYFCASSVDGRSYNEQFFGPGTRLTVL.

This clone was seen just once. The rearrangement joins TRBV9 to TRBJ2-1; a weak D match, TRBD2 (5 bases). The length of the CDR3 is 15 residues. CDR1 is SGDLS and CDR2 is YYNGEE in the germline V gene. V shed 0 bases and J shed 5 bases, with 12 bases lying between them. Written as DNA, the CDR3 is TGTGCCAGCAGCGTAGGACTAAGTATAGACAATGAGCAGTTCTTC. Its protein product is CASSVGLSIDNEQFF.

V gene TRBV2 combines with J gene TRBJ1-1; D is unclear. CDR1 is SNHLY, CDR2 FYNNEI, per germline. The CDR3 spans 16 residues. Deletions cut 7 bases from V and 1 base from J, with 19 bases between. The CDR3, as DNA: TGTGCCAGCAAGACACCCGGCCGGGGTGGGAACACTGAAGCTTTCTTT. As protein: CASKTPGRGGNTEAFF.

The rearrangement joins TRBV3-1 (or the pseudogene TRBV3-2) to TRBJ2-7; TRBD1 agrees at 7 bases. This CDR3 region has 14 residues. Germline V gene data show CDR1 as LGHDT and CDR2 as YNNKEL (reference sequence). The junction had 10 bases not matched to a gene; V was cut back by 4 bases and J by 7 bases. CDR3 DNA sequence: TGTGCCAGCAGCCTAACACAGGGGAAGGGGGAGCAGTACTTC. This sequence encodes CASSLTQGKGEQYF.

The rearrangement uses TRBV4-3 and TRBJ1-2; D gene unclear. Germline V gene sequence: CDR1 LGHNA, CDR2 YSLEER. V gave up 0 bases and J gave up 4 bases, with 6 bases separating them. The CDR3 has 13 residues. The CDR3 reads CASSQDWSYGYTF. The CDR3 coding sequence is TGCGCCAGCAGCCAAGATTGGAGCTATGGCTACACCTTC.

The rearrangement joins TRBV7-2 to TRBJ2-2; TRBD1 might be the D (6 bases). Trimming took 1 base from V and 4 from J, leaving 7 bases between them. CDR3 length: 14 amino acids. Germline V gene lookup returns CDR1 SGHTA and CDR2 FQGNSA. CDR3 in amino acids: CASSLVDSTGELFF. In DNA, the CDR3 is TGTGCCAGCAGCTTAGTGGACAGCACCGGGGAGCTGTTTTTT.

The CDR3: CASAVTGEWAGELFF. DNA of the CDR3: TGTGCCAGCGCTGTAACAGGGGAATGGGCCGGGGAGCTGTTTTTT. The chain couples TRBV3-1 (or the pseudogene TRBV3-2) to TRBJ2-2; TRBD1 agrees at 7 bases. The CDR3 is 15 residues long. V dropped 8 bases and J dropped 6; count of bases not matched to a gene: 12. Germline loops: CDR1 LGHDT, CDR2 YNNKEL (reference sequence).

The chain joins TRBV13 to TRBJ2-1, with 7 bases aligning to TRBD1. The CDR3 is 15 amino acids. V dropped 5 bases and J dropped 6; count of bases not matched to a gene: 10. The germline gives CDR1 PRHDT, CDR2 FYEKMQ (reference sequence). CDR3: CASSPGTVGSNEQFF. CDR3 DNA sequence: TGTGCCAGCAGCCCGGGGACAGTGGGAAGCAATGAGCAGTTCTTC.